What follows are 25 T cell receptor beta chains derived from one specimen sequenced in a study of follicular helper T cells after annual influenza vaccination. Sequencing used immunoSEQ multiplex PCR; TCRdb keeps in-frame clones, though not all of them. Of 27,000 or so clones in the sample, approximately 80% were seen once. Time point defined: 2014-2015 season, pre-vaccination. Sample: CXCR5+ CD38- circulating T follicular helper cells from blood, taken on the day of influenza vaccination. Specified subset: circulating Tfh, non-naive CD4+CXCR5+PD-1+ (ICOS+CD38+ or ICOS-CD38-). Receptor source: an adult who received the influenza vaccine.

The V and J genes are TRBV30 and TRBJ1-3; perhaps TRBD1 as D (6 bases). This CDR3 contains 15 residues. V dropped 3 bases and J dropped 6 bases, with 18 bases sitting between them. CDR1 is GTSNPN, CDR2 SVGIG, per germline (reference sequence). CDR3 protein: CAWSRTANPENTIYF. The CDR3 DNA follows: TGTGCCTGGAGCAGGACAGCTAACCCTGAAAACACCATATATTTT.

The gene calls are TRBV18 and TRBJ2-5; no reliable D call. This CDR3 has 13 residues. Trimming took off 0 bases at V and 5 bases at J, with 7 bases between the two ends. Looked up from germline, CDR1 is KGHSH and CDR2 is LQKENI. CDR3 in DNA: TGTGCCAGCTCACCACCTATGGCCGAGACCCAGTACTTC. Translating it yields CASSPPMAETQYF.

This chain links TRBV28 with TRBJ1-6; the D is unclear. The CDR3 totals 12 residues. Trimming took 8 bases from V and 7 from J, leaving 9 bases between them. Germline loops: CDR1 MDHEN, CDR2 SYDVKM. The CDR3 reads CASSLLNSPLHF. The CDR3 coding sequence is TGTGCCAGCTCTCTCTTAAATTCACCCCTCCACTTT.

The chain joins TRBV6-5 to TRBJ1-5; D is unclear. There are 15 residues in the CDR3. Trimming cost V 0 bases and J 6 bases, with 12 bases left between them. Germline V CDR1 and CDR2: MNHEY, SVGAGI. The CDR3 spells CASSYSQNNGQPQHF. In nucleotides, the CDR3 is TGTGCCAGCAGTTACTCTCAAAATAACGGTCAGCCCCAGCATTTT.

This clone was seen a few times. This sequence joins TRBV6-5 and TRBJ1-6; 9 bases align to TRBD1. The trim removed 7 bases at V and 12 bases at J, leaving 13 bases unmatched. Per germline, CDR1 MNHEY and CDR2 SVGAGI. CDR3 length: 15 residues. The CDR3 DNA reads TGTGCCAGCACCCCCCGCCCCGGGACAGGGCAACCCCTCCACTTT. This codes for CASTPRPGTGQPLHF.

The chain links TRBV6-5 to TRBJ2-7; 9 bases are a match to TRBD1. This CDR3 has 13 residues. Germline CDR1 reads MNHEY; CDR2 reads SVGAGI. The V gene end was trimmed by 4 bases and the J gene end by 6 bases; junction bases not matched to a gene: 4. The CDR3 here is CASSSTGGGEQYF. The CDR3 DNA reads as TGTGCCAGCAGTTCTACAGGGGGCGGCGAGCAGTACTTC.

This clone was detected a few times. The rearrangement links TRBV7-9 to TRBJ1-6; TRBD1 matches at 8 bases. Trimming took 2 bases from V and 7 from J; bases not matched to a gene: 4. Germline CDR1 and CDR2: SEHNR and FQNEAQ (reference sequence). The CDR3 has 15 amino acids. Here the CDR3 DNA reads TGTGCCAGCAGCTTAAGGGGACAGGCGAATTCACCCCTCCACTTT. This gives the protein CASSLRGQANSPLHF. Looking up the rest from reference TRBV7-9 and TRBJ1-6 gives the full variable domain: DTGVSQNPRHKITKRGQNVTFRCDPISEHNRLYWYRQTLGQGPEFLTYFQNEAQLEKSRLLSDRFSAERPKGSFSTLEIQRTEQGDSAMYLCASSLRGQANSPLHFGNGTRLTVT.

Here the CDR3 DNA reads TGTGCCAGCAGCTTAGCGCGTCAGGACGAGCAGTACTTC. It encodes CASSLARQDEQYF. The genes are TRBV7-2 and TRBJ2-7; D not certain. From germline, CDR1 is SGHTA and CDR2 FQGNSA. The CDR3 has 13 residues. Between the trimmed V and J ends, which lost 0 bases and 5 bases, there was a span of 8 bases.

The chain employs TRBV28 and TRBJ1-2; D perhaps matches TRBD1 (6 bases). This CDR3 region has 13 residues. Germline CDR1 reads MDHEN; CDR2 reads SYDVKM. The V gene lost 2 bases and the J gene lost 10 bases, with 14 bases spanning the gap. CDR3 nucleotides: TGTGCCAGCAGTTTACCGGGGACACTCGACTACACCTTC. Protein product: CASSLPGTLDYTF.

The chain combines TRBV20-1 with TRBJ1-2; unclear D gene. CDR3 length: 10 residues. Germline loops: CDR1 DFQATT, CDR2 SNEGSKA (reference sequence). Deletions cut 6 bases from V and 8 bases from J, with 10 bases between. The CDR3 loop reads CSAELEGYTF. The CDR3 region has the DNA TGCAGTGCCGAGCTTGAAGGCTACACCTTC.

V gene TRBV30 combines with J gene TRBJ2-5, with a tentative D call TRBD2 (5 bases). The CDR3 has 14 amino acids. The germline V gene encodes CDR1 GTSNPN and CDR2 SVGIG (reference sequence). V gave up 2 bases and J gave up 5 bases, with 15 bases separating them. In DNA, the CDR3 is TGTGCCTGGAGTCCCCGGACTTTGCGGGAGACCCAGTACTTC. As protein: CAWSPRTLRETQYF.

The chain recombines TRBV6-5 with TRBJ2-7, with 7 bases identical to TRBD2. Germline V lookup: CDR1 MNHEY, CDR2 SVGAGI. The CDR3 totals 15 residues. J was trimmed by 3 bases and V by 2 bases; bases with no gene match: 7. Here the CDR3 DNA reads TGTGCCAGCAGTTACCTACCGGGAGGATACTACGAGCAGTACTTC. Amino acid sequence: CASSYLPGGYYEQYF.

The J gene is TRBJ2-4, the V gene TRBV6-1, with a weak D call TRBD1 (5 bases). Looked up from germline, CDR1 is MNHNS and CDR2 is SASEGT. The CDR3 extends over 13 amino acids. V dropped 5 bases and J dropped 11 bases, with 16 bases sitting between them. This CDR3 is CASSQDRRYFQYF. CDR3 sequence (DNA): TGTGCCAGCAGTCAAGACAGAAGGTATTTTCAGTACTTC.

This clone was observed a single time. V usage is TRBV2 and J usage is TRBJ1-4; D is possibly TRBD1 (6 bases). V was pared by 7 bases and J by 7 bases, with 19 bases between. In germline, CDR1 is SNHLY, CDR2 FYNNEI. There are 15 residues in the CDR3. The DNA for the CDR3 is TGTGCCAGCACAAGACAGGCCCTACTCGGTGAAAAACTGTTTTTT. Its protein product is CASTRQALLGEKLFF.

The genes are TRBV19 and TRBJ2-5; D perhaps matches TRBD2 (6 bases). Germline V gene lookup returns CDR1 LNHDA and CDR2 SQIVND (reference sequence). Trimming took 6 bases from V and 5 from J, leaving 22 bases between them. This CDR3 is built from 16 residues. In nucleotides, the CDR3 is TGTGCCAGTAGGGTAAGAGCGGGTGGAGAGGTTGAGACCCAGTACTTC. The encoded protein is CASRVRAGGEVETQYF.

To note about this clone: Other DNA sequences from this sample encode an identical CDR3 as well. CDR3 protein: CASRTGLTNEKLFF. The CDR3 region has the DNA TGTGCCAGCAGGACAGGGTTAACTAATGAAAAACTGTTTTTT. The chain is built from TRBV2 and TRBJ1-4; 7 bases line up with TRBD1. This CDR3 contains 14 residues. Per germline, CDR1 SNHLY and CDR2 FYNNEI. Unmatched junction bases numbered 2, after V lost 6 bases and J lost 1 base.

The V call is TRBV2, the J call TRBJ1-5; 8 nucleotides align to TRBD1. CDR1 is SNHLY, CDR2 FYNNEI, per germline. The CDR3 spans 15 residues. With 5 bases clipped from V and 2 bases from J, the junction kept 5 bases outside the gene matches. CDR3 residues: CASSPGTGGNQPQHF. The CDR3 bases are TGTGCCAGCAGTCCAGGGACAGGCGGCAATCAGCCCCAGCATTTT.

This sequence joins TRBV28 and TRBJ1-6, with a tentative D call TRBD1 (5 bases). The CDR3 spans 15 residues. V was shortened by 6 bases and J by 6 bases, with 15 bases between the two germline ends. Germline CDR1 and CDR2: MDHEN and SYDVKM. The CDR3 reads CASSGSAGVNSPLHF. DNA for the CDR3: TGTGCCAGCAGCGGGTCGGCGGGGGTTAATTCACCCCTCCACTTT.

V is TRBV6-1 and J is TRBJ1-5; no clear D. Trimming removed 3 bases from V and 6 bases from J, with 18 bases in between. This CDR3 region has 16 residues. Germline CDR1 reads MNHNS; CDR2 reads SASEGT. Here the CDR3 reads CASSEAAGLVGQPQHF. The CDR3 nucleotides are TGTGCCAGCAGTGAGGCCGCAGGCTTAGTCGGTCAGCCCCAGCATTTT.

V is TRBV6-1 and J is TRBJ2-1; TRBD1 matches at 9 bases. The germline V gene encodes CDR1 MNHNS and CDR2 SASEGT. The CDR3 contains 16 residues. V lost 2 bases, J lost 7 bases, and 9 bases stayed unmatched. DNA of the CDR3: TGTGCCAGCAGTGAAAACCCCCCCGGGACAGGGAATGAGCAGTTCTTC. This translates into CASSENPPGTGNEQFF.

CDR3: CASSQEIGTSDYNEQFF. The CDR3 nucleotides are TGCGCCAGCAGCCAAGAGATCGGCACTAGCGACTACAATGAGCAGTTCTTC. This chain joins TRBV4-1 and TRBJ2-1, with 7 bases that match TRBD2. The CDR3 is made up of 17 amino acids. Trimming at V came to 0 bases and at J to 3 bases, leaving 8 bases not matched to a gene. CDR1 and CDR2 from the germline V gene are MGHRA and YSYEKL.

This clone has just one count. DNA for the CDR3: TGTGCCAGCCAGGGGGCGCGCACCGGGGAGCTGTTTTTT. It specifies CASQGARTGELFF. The gene calls are TRBV7-9 and TRBJ2-2; the match to TRBD1 covers 8 bases. The CDR3 loop spans 13 amino acids. V shed 8 bases, J shed 4 bases, and the junction held 3 bases outside the gene matches. Germline V gives CDR1 SEHNR, CDR2 FQNEAQ (reference sequence). Supplemented by reference TRBV7-9 and TRBJ2-2, the full variable domain reads DTGVSQNPRHKITKRGQNVTFRCDPISEHNRLYWYRQTLGQGPEFLTYFQNEAQLEKSRLLSDRFSAERPKGSFSTLEIQRTEQGDSAMYLCASQGARTGELFFGEGSRLTVL.

The chain carries TRBV5-4 and TRBJ2-5, with TRBD2 matching 11 bases. CDR1 and CDR2 (germline): SGHNT, YYREEE (reference sequence). With V trimmed by 0 bases and J by 5 bases, 3 bases remained unmatched. This CDR3 has 15 amino acids. DNA of the CDR3: TGTGCCAGCAGCTTGGGACTAGCGGGATTTGAGACCCAGTACTTC. It is translated as CASSLGLAGFETQYF.

This sequence joins TRBV11-3 and TRBJ2-3; a possible D gene is TRBD2 (7 bases). Deletions cut 5 bases from V and 2 bases from J, with 11 bases between. This CDR3 is 14 amino acids long. The germline V gene has CDR1 SGHNT and CDR2 YENEEA. CDR3 amino acids: CASSRGAFTDTQYF. CDR3 coding DNA: TGTGCCAGCAGCCGGGGGGCTTTCACAGATACGCAGTATTTT.

The gene calls are TRBV7-6 and TRBJ1-1, with D unresolved. Germline CDR1 and CDR2: SGHVS and FNYEAQ. There are 13 residues in the CDR3. V lost 2 bases and J 2 bases, leaving 6 bases between the germline ends. CDR3 sequence: CASSLKANTEAFF. In nucleotides, the CDR3 is TGTGCCAGCAGCTTAAAAGCAAACACTGAAGCTTTCTTT.